Below, 9 T cell receptor beta chains from the same sample are listed, as sequenced in a study of identical twins. TCRdb reanalysed the 5' RACE reads using MiXCR and keeps one entry per CDR3 protein. This repertoire shows fewer than 650,000 distinct CDR3 sequences, roughly 9.9% found once; its top ten account for around 3.1%. The sample also formed part of further work on yellow fever vaccine responses in identical twins.

Material: PBMCs. The receptors here all came from a woman under 30 in good health.

Comments on this clonotype: One base away lies a much larger clone, so this may be a sequencing read error. This chain connects TRBV10-3 to TRBJ2-3; 7 bases match TRBD2. V was pared by 0 bases and J by 4 bases, with 16 bases of the junction left unmatched. Germline V gives CDR1 ENHRY, CDR2 SYGVKD. This CDR3 region has 19 residues. Here the CDR3 reads CAISESKLRTRGWADTQYF. The DNA of the CDR3 is TGTGCCATCAGTGAGTCGAAACTACGGACTAGAGGGTGGGCAGATACGCAGTATTTT.

Ten or more counts support this clonotype. V and J are TRBV5-1 and TRBJ2-7; perhaps TRBD1 as D (5 bases). Germline loops: CDR1 SGHRS, CDR2 YFSETQ. This CDR3 spans 13 amino acids. V lost 2 bases and J 4 bases, leaving 10 bases between the germline ends. This CDR3 reads CASSFRERYEQYF. The CDR3, as DNA: TGCGCCAGCAGCTTCAGGGAACGGTACGAGCAGTACTTC. The variable domain in full, with the rest retrieved from reference TRBV5-1 and TRBJ2-7, is KAGVTQTPRYLIKTRGQQVTLSCSPISGHRSVSWYQQTPGQGLQFLFEYFSETQRNKGNFPGRFSGRQFSNSRSEMNVSTLELGDSALYLCASSFRERYEQYFGPGTRLTVT.

The rearrangement joins TRBV11-2 to TRBJ2-1; 10 positions match TRBD1. J was trimmed by 1 base and V by 5 bases; bases with no gene match: 5. CDR3 length: 16 amino acids. Germline-derived CDR1 and CDR2 are SGHAT and FQNNGV. The CDR3 sequence is CASSKDRGGSYNEQFF. DNA for the CDR3: TGTGCCAGCAGCAAGGACAGGGGGGGATCCTACAATGAGCAGTTCTTC. The full variable domain, completed using reference TRBV11-2 and TRBJ2-1, is EAGVAQSPRYKIIEKRQSVAFWCNPISGHATLYWYQQILGQGPKLLIQFQNNGVVDDSQLPKDRFSAERLKGVDSTLKIQPAKLEDSAVYLCASSKDRGGSYNEQFFGPGTRLTVL.

This clonotype was counted ten times or more. The V call is TRBV5-1, the J call TRBJ2-1, with no clear D. The length of the CDR3 is 17 residues. Germline V lookup: CDR1 SGHRS, CDR2 YFSETQ. The ends were cut back, 3 bases at V and 6 bases at J, with 22 bases in the middle. CDR3 in DNA: TGCGCCAGCAGCTCGACCGCCCCGGGCCGACCCTCCAATGAGCAGTTCTTC. Its protein product is CASSSTAPGRPSNEQFF.

Many counts were recorded for this clonotype. The chain recombines TRBV12-3 or TRBV12-4 with TRBJ2-3; 11 bases are a match to TRBD2. This CDR3 comprises 17 residues. Trimming cost V 6 bases and J 5 bases; bases outside gene matches: 13. The CDR3 DNA follows: TGTGCCAGCAGCCGTCAAACTAGCGGGGGCCGGAAAGATACGCAGTATTTT. Translated, it gives CASSRQTSGGRKDTQYF.

This clonotype was seen more than once but under ten times. The chain uses TRBV11-1 and TRBJ1-2; D might be TRBD1 (6 bases). Germline V gives CDR1 SGHAT, CDR2 FQDESV (reference sequence). There are 13 residues in the CDR3. The germline V and J ends were trimmed by 5 bases and 6 bases, with 13 bases remaining between them. CDR3: CASSHRDIHGYTF. CDR3 coding DNA: TGTGCCAGCAGCCACCGGGACATACATGGCTACACCTTC.

There are many counts of this clonotype. V gene TRBV20-1 combines with J gene TRBJ2-2; the D call may be TRBD1 or TRBD2 (6 bases each). The CDR3 has 15 amino acids. Germline-derived CDR1 and CDR2 are DFQATT and SNEGSKA (reference sequence). V gave up 6 bases and J gave up 5 bases, with 19 bases separating them. Written as DNA, the CDR3 is TGCAGTGCGGAAAAGGGGGGAGGATTGACCGGGGAGCTGTTTTTT. Translated, it gives CSAEKGGGLTGELFF.

V is TRBV7-8 and J is TRBJ1-3; D uncertain. CDR1 is SGHVS and CDR2 is FQNEAQ in the germline V gene. There are 15 residues in the CDR3. V was cut by 2 bases and J by 1 base, with 9 bases left in between. The CDR3 DNA is TGTGCCAGCAGCTTATACTCCCGTTCTGGAAACACCATATATTTT. Its translation: CASSLYSRSGNTIYF.

This clonotype has only a few counts. The V call is TRBV7-3, the J call TRBJ1-4; no clear D gene. Trimming cost V 4 bases and J 11 bases, with 14 bases left between them. The germline V gene encodes CDR1 SGHTA and CDR2 FQGTGA. The CDR3 loop spans 13 amino acids. This chain's CDR3 is CASSSPTAGKLFF. The CDR3 nucleotides are TGTGCCAGCAGCTCCCCCACAGCGGGGAAACTGTTTTTT.